This TCR beta chain is drawn from a study of cytomegalovirus exposure and HLA in healthy donors (dated by TCRdb to about 2017). A note on the overall study: An earlier analysis of some 500 of the donors reported 250 to 350 Gb of sequence data and 117 million unique TCR beta sequences from 150 million to 200 million T cells. An early release covering roughly 580 HLA-typed donors comprised approximately 290 gigabases of sequencing data and tens of millions of unique TCR sequences. Of the roughly 400 genotyped donors, over 70% fell in the genetic ancestry cluster associated with self-reported Caucasian donors. The study was designed to test whether signatures of past pathogen exposure could be identified by cataloging public T cell receptors. The T cell repertoires of several hundred subjects were profiled by immunosequencing and related to cytomegalovirus serostatus. Besides the first cohort of under 700 subjects, a separate validation cohort made up of over a hundred different subjects was used. The study combined high-throughput TCR immunosequencing, statistical association of individual TCRs with disease status, and machine learning to predict cytomegalovirus infection status. A later analysis re-analyzed previously published TCR beta repertoires from about 600 donors and added high-resolution HLA genotyping to study TCR occurrence patterns. Rather than using new phenotypic data, the later analysis identified candidate immune exposures from TCR beta sequences and from how often those sequences occurred across donors. In an earlier analysis of a few hundred of the donors, high-throughput TCR beta sequencing was used to judge whether each TCR beta V gene segment behaved as functional or pseudogenic. Donor age, sex, ethnicity and CMV serostatus were compiled alongside the repertoire data. In a later genetic analysis, genome-wide SNP genotypes for about three fifths of the 666 donors were used, and that subset was treated as a discovery cohort. Every discovery cohort repertoire had been produced on one sequencing platform. HLA typing included class I and class II loci at four-digit resolution. The number of typed donors differed by locus: roughly 629-630 for A, B, C, DRB1 and DQB1; about 520 for DQA1; around 580 for DPA1; and about 470 for DPB1. A handful of DR-DQ haplotypes were handled as single units for association and clustering because linkage in the cohort was strong. Among over 350 genotyped donors of the cohort, an average of about 240,000 unique TCR beta nucleotide sequences were sequenced per donor, roughly 18% of them non-productive.

According to the germline V gene, CDR1 reads MRHNA and CDR2 reads SNTAGT. Relative to germline, V is 6 bases shorter and J is 0 bases shorter, with 18 bases between their ends. Spanning cysteine to phenylalanine, the CDR3 consists of 16 amino acids. The retained sequence is limited to the CDR3, 48 bases, with the frame set at the first base. Points the paper makes about the study in general: Some IMGT-functional V segments, including TRBV6-2 and TRBV6-3, could not be told apart with the 87-base-pair reads, so those segments were excluded. Across donors, most TCR sequences were observed very rarely, whereas some public TCRs were present in many individuals. In both the original and validation cohorts, the classifier was reported to diagnose cytomegalovirus status with high specificity and sensitivity. Linkage disequilibrium might explain the correlated functional status among segregating V segments, but an unknown experimental factor could not be excluded. Compared with the roughly 700-donor mean, donors in an Asian-associated ancestry cluster had fewer N-insertions in productive TCRs, according to a later genetic analysis. The only immune exposure information available for the cohort was CMV serostatus. The study gave a list of 150 to 200 TCR beta chains associated with cytomegalovirus. According to a later analysis, TCR association rates differed among HLA loci, with DRB1 alleles showing the most associated TCRs and HLA-C alleles showing the fewest. According to the authors, the approach could potentially be generalized to other disease states and immunological phenotypes. A few of the identified cytomegalovirus-associated TCR beta chains were confirmed in vitro to be specific for cytomegalovirus antigens. Most CMV-associated TCR beta chains appeared to be HLA-restricted in a later analysis, and the HLA associations seemed to be driven largely by CMV exposure. Specific HLA alleles were associated with over 15,000 TCR beta sequences at a false discovery rate of 0.05 in a later analysis. Only TCR beta chains were sequenced in this cohort, and the absence of alpha or paired-chain data limited detectable features. Roughly uniform sequencing depth across donors was assumed in presence/absence analyses, although this assumption may not hold. A further reported finding was that TCR beta sequences accurately predicted the HLA-A and HLA-B alleles for most subjects in the first cohort. Strong co-occurrence of HLA alleles, especially DR and DQ, made assigning TCR associations to individual alleles difficult. A later analysis reported that several top co-occurrence clusters appeared linked to parvovirus B19, influenza, CMV and Epstein-Barr virus. Because some donors lacked HLA typing at each locus, the association tests relied only on the typed subset. Because counts were too low, more than 15 rarely observed V segments, including chromosome 9 orphons, were excluded from the earlier analysis of 587 of the donors. An association between a missense DCLRE1C variant and V-gene and J-gene trimming of TCR beta chains was found in a later genetic analysis and replicated in an independent cohort. Compared with equally common non-associated chains, HLA-associated TCR beta chains in a later analysis were more clonally expanded and had lower generation probabilities. The sequencing pipeline was judged likely to have produced a cluster of highly shared sequence variants as a technical artifact. In an earlier analysis of around 600 of the donors, most TCR beta V segments were observed in productive rearrangements about 87% or about 30% of the time, broadly matching IMGT annotations.

In total, approximately 610 healthy bone marrow donors made up the cohort. At the time of sampling, every cohort member was nominally healthy, though immune exposures that went unrecorded were likely present. The donor tested CMV seropositive, placing the donor among the roughly 300 seropositive members of the cohort. Each donor provided a peripheral blood sample, and peripheral blood mononuclear cells were used for TCR beta sequencing. The Qiagen DNeasy Blood Extraction Kit was used to extract genomic DNA from the blood cell samples. About this clone: Its antigen is unknown. Per-nucleotide qualities are absent, and no much larger clonotype sits a single base away.

Libraries were prepared through the immunoSEQ multiplex PCR assay. A mixture of 60 forward primers for TCR Vbeta segments and 13 reverse primers for TCR Jbeta segments was used in the multiplex PCR. The CDR3 region of rearranged TCR beta genes was amplified from genomic DNA by a multiplex PCR assay. The Illumina HiSeq System was used to sequence the amplified TCR beta libraries as 87-base-pair reads. In the authors' own workflow: A later analysis counted about 80 million unique TCR beta chains across the 500 to 850 repertoires, and roughly 10 million of these chains were shared by at least two donors. Raw reads were error-corrected and collapsed into unique sequences with a nearest-neighbor algorithm that merged closely related sequences to remove PCR and sequencing errors. CDR3 sequences were aligned to IMGT reference sequences to assign V, D and J gene segments. For a sequence to be retained, a match of at least six nucleotides was required to both a V gene segment and a J gene segment. Rearrangements were classified as productive when the CDR3 lacked stop codons and remained in frame with V and J, and all other rearrangements were classified as non-productive. CDR3 was defined by IMGT convention, running from the second conserved V-encoded cysteine to the conserved J-encoded phenylalanine. In an earlier analysis of approximately 590 of the donors, sequences lacking an unambiguous match to a single V gene segment were excluded. In an earlier analysis of approximately 550 of the donors, V segments were called functional above 56.7% productive rearrangements and were called segregating when the between-donor standard deviation exceeded 5%. A statistical classification framework was built for diagnosing cytomegalovirus status from the catalog of TCR beta chain sequences. V and J gene assignment, in a later analysis, came from comparing TCR nucleotide sequences with IMGT/GENE-DB human TR gene sequences. The TCRdist pipeline was used in a later analysis to assign CDR3 sequences and most-parsimonious VDJ recombination scenarios. In a later analysis, every TCR beta chain was defined by the combination of its CDR3 amino acid sequence and its V-gene family, and reads without a unique V-gene family were dropped. A later analysis removed 550 to 650 highly shared, low-generation-probability nucleotide sequences to deal with suspected cross-contamination and a sequencing artifact. In a later analysis, a clonal expansion index was calculated for each public chain from normalized within-repertoire ranks of inferred template counts. In a later analysis, generation probabilities were computed using a VDJ recombination model fitted to out-of-frame rearrangements, and the results were checked against IGoR. In a later analysis, hypergeometric tests were used to score TCR-TCR, TCR-HLA and TCR-CMV co-occurrence, with a repertoire-size bias correction applied to TCR pairs. A later analysis estimated false discovery rates by permuting HLA or CMV assignments 20 times. In a later analysis, co-occurring TCRs were grouped using DBSCAN, with TCRdist sequence similarity added in when clustering inside HLA-allele-positive subsets. Repertoires with fewer than 30,000 or more than 120,000 public chains, plus five repertoires with anomalous nucleotide sharing, were excluded from co-occurrence clustering. Held by TCRdb, this immuneACCESS table contains in-frame sequences only and omits some clones. Under half of the omission traces to an unresolved V gene where checked; the cause of the rest is unknown. V and J calls and clone size are those listed in that table; D and trimming were worked out from the DNA. The sample table lists over 130,000 clones, 55% to 70% of them with a count of one. 5.5% to 9% of the sample goes to the ten largest clones.

The sequence was collected from a woman aged 55 to 70 in good health and CMV-seropositive. The rearranged chain carries TRBV6-4 and TRBJ2-7, and perhaps TRBD1 as D gene, on 5 matching bases. Sequencing input: PBMCs. At the DNA level, the sequence is TGTGCCAGCAGCGACGCCTCGACAGATTTCTCCTACGAGCAGTACTTC. It encodes CASSDASTDFSYEQYF.